This T cell receptor (beta chain) appears in the sequencing data of a study of cytomegalovirus exposure and HLA in healthy donors. Whole-study findings and limits: Researchers counted around 180 TCR beta chains as cytomegalovirus-associated. Prediction of most subjects' HLA-A and HLA-B alleles by TCR beta sequences was reportedly accurate. An apparent linkage of common viral pathogens to several of the most significant clusters emerged in a later analysis.

Both 60 Vbeta primers and 13 Jbeta primers went into the PCR. Only in-frame clones appear in the TCRdb table, and some are missing; sequencing was by immunoSEQ multiplex PCR. The sample carries under 150,000 clones, about 79% recorded once. Worth noting for this clone: The antigen is unknown.

Among the donors, all were healthy bone marrow donors. Trimming stripped 5 bases from V and 5 bases from J, with 16 bases between. Looked up from germline, CDR1 is SEHNR and CDR2 is FQNEAQ (reference sequence). The CDR3 extends over 15 amino acids. V and J are TRBV7-9 and TRBJ2-1; tentative D call: TRBD1 (6 bases). This TCR derives from a man aged 50-60 years in good health and CMV-seronegative. Sequencing was done on a sample of PBMCs. Here the CDR3 DNA reads TGTGCCAGCAGCCCGACCGGGACACTGAACAATGAGCAGTTCTTC. Amino acid sequence: CASSPTGTLNNEQFF.